This T cell receptor beta chain was retrieved from a study of glioma-infiltrating T cells. Findings and limits, study-wide: Tissue and blood shared very few CDR3 sequences. Above-expected tissue-blood divergence occurred in all gliomas, most in low-grade ones.

TCR alpha and beta CDR3 regions were amplified from RNA using iRepertoire nested multiplex PCR. One-step reverse transcription and amplification started from approximately 100-400 ng of tissue mRNA or PBMC total RNA. TCRdb used MiXCR to reprocess the multiplex PCR reads, holding one entry per CDR3 protein. This repertoire shows approximately 120,000 distinct CDR3 sequences, roughly 25% found once; its top ten account for nearly 15%. Ten or more counts support this clonotype. Its matching antigen is unknown. Trimming left V 3 bases short and J 7 bases short, with 4 bases between. The germline gives CDR1 DFQATT, CDR2 SNEGSKA (reference sequence). This CDR3 comprises 10 residues.

This sequence originates from a human donor with low-grade glioma or glioblastoma, undergoing nonglioma brain surgery, or in good health (not recorded which). Material: glioma tissue, nonneoplastic brain tissue, or PBMCs (not recorded which). The chain has TRBV20-1 and TRBJ2-1; D remains ambiguous. CDR3 sequence: CSASRNEQFF. CDR3 nucleotide sequence: TGCAGTGCTAGCCGGAATGAGCAGTTCTTC.